This T cell receptor (beta chain) was captured in a study of blood T cell repertoires in COVID-19. Using immunoSEQ multiplex PCR, the repertoire was profiled, and TCRdb retains in-frame clones only, with some absent. The sample comprises 55,000 to 80,000 clones, approximately 88% of which are singletons, and less than 2.5% rests with the top ten. Trimming at V came to 1 base and at J to 9 bases, leaving 5 bases not matched to a gene. This CDR3 has 15 residues. Germline V CDR1 and CDR2: LGHDT, YNNKEL (reference sequence). V gene TRBV3-1 (or the pseudogene TRBV3-2) combines with J gene TRBJ1-6; TRBD1 aligns across 8 bases. The sequence came from a human donor in a cohort sampled during active COVID-19. The specimen was peripheral blood. In DNA form, the CDR3 reads TGTGCCAGCAGCCAAGGGGCACAGGGGGTTTCACCCCTCCACTTT. This sequence encodes CASSQGAQGVSPLHF.